Below are 18 T cell receptor beta chains sequenced from a single sample in a study of blood T cell repertoires in COVID-19. The assay was immunoSEQ multiplex PCR, and TCRdb's table has in-frame clones only and misses some. This repertoire shows about 170,000 clones, about 86% found once; its top ten account for 3.6%. Sequencing was performed on PBMCs or T cells enriched from blood (not recorded which). These receptors came from a woman aged 50 to 60 in a cohort exposed to, infected with or recovered from COVID-19 (not recorded which).

The chain is built from TRBV7-9 and TRBJ1-4, with 8 bases that match TRBD1. V was clipped by 5 bases and J by 4 bases; unmatched bases: 9. Per germline, CDR1 SEHNR and CDR2 FQNEAQ (reference sequence). The CDR3 covers 16 residues. The CDR3 DNA reads as TGTGCCAGCAGCCCAGGGGGCGGACAGCTTAATGAAAAACTGTTTTTT. It codes for CASSPGGGQLNEKLFF. The entire variable domain, with the rest obtained from reference TRBV7-9 and TRBJ1-4, is as follows: DTGVSQNPRHKITKRGQNVTFRCDPISEHNRLYWYRQTLGQGPEFLTYFQNEAQLEKSRLLSDRFSAERPKGSFSTLEIQRTEQGDSAMYLCASSPGGGQLNEKLFFGSGTQLSVL.

The gene calls are TRBV27 and TRBJ2-1, with 8 bases aligning to TRBD2. The V and J ends lost 7 bases and 2 bases, in that order; junction bases with no gene match: 4. This CDR3 has 14 residues. The V gene's germline CDR1 is MNHEY and CDR2 SMNVEV (reference sequence). In nucleotides, the CDR3 is TGTGCCAGCAACGAAGCGGGGGCCTACAATGAGCAGTTCTTC. This encodes CASNEAGAYNEQFF.

V gene TRBV6-5 combines with J gene TRBJ2-7; TRBD1 aligns across 11 bases. The CDR3 extends over 15 amino acids. With 4 bases clipped from V and 4 bases from J, the junction kept 6 bases outside the gene matches. Germline CDR1 is MNHEY and CDR2 is SVGAGI. As DNA, the CDR3 is TGTGCCAGCAGTTGGGGACAGGGGGTTTCTTACGAGCAGTACTTC. This translates into CASSWGQGVSYEQYF.

The chain is built from TRBV4-1 and TRBJ2-3; 8 bases are shared with TRBD2. This CDR3 contains 16 residues. The germline gives CDR1 MGHRA, CDR2 YSYEKL. Trimming took 1 base from V and 2 from J; bases not matched to a gene: 5. The CDR3 loop reads CASSQGSGGPTDTQYF. CDR3 nucleotides: TGCGCCAGCAGCCAAGGGAGCGGGGGACCCACAGATACGCAGTATTTT.

This chain joins TRBV18 and TRBJ2-4; TRBD1 agrees at 10 bases. The germline CDR1 and CDR2 sequences are KGHSH and LQKENI. V lost 3 bases and J lost 6; bases outside the gene matches: 8. The CDR3 extends over 16 amino acids. The CDR3 here is CASSPWTGGEVNIQYF. CDR3 nucleotides: TGTGCCAGCTCACCCTGGACAGGGGGTGAGGTAAACATTCAGTACTTC.

This chain connects TRBV5-8 to TRBJ2-5; 15 bases agree with TRBD2. V lost 2 bases and J lost 1; bases outside the gene matches: 3. This CDR3 is 17 amino acids long. Germline V gene sequence: CDR1 SGHTS, CDR2 YDEGEE. The CDR3 bases are TGTGCCAGCAGCTTCGGGACTAGCGGGGGGTTCCAAGAGACCCAGTACTTC. This translates into CASSFGTSGGFQETQYF.

The V gene is TRBV9, the J gene TRBJ2-1; TRBD1 aligns across 12 bases. J was trimmed by 8 bases and V by 2 bases; bases with no gene match: 8. The CDR3 extends over 16 amino acids. Germline assignment: CDR1 SGDLS and CDR2 YYNGEE. CDR3 sequence reads: CASSVRGDRGPDEQFF. The CDR3 DNA sequence: TGTGCCAGCAGCGTGAGGGGGGACAGGGGGCCTGATGAGCAGTTCTTC.

The V gene is TRBV5-1, the J gene TRBJ1-1; perhaps TRBD1 as D (6 bases). Looked up from germline, CDR1 is SGHRS and CDR2 is YFSETQ. The CDR3 has 14 amino acids. The germline V and J ends were trimmed by 1 base and 1 base, with 8 bases remaining between them. CDR3 sequence: CASSLLQGNTEAFF. CDR3 nucleotide sequence: TGCGCCAGCAGCTTGTTACAGGGGAACACTGAAGCTTTCTTT.

This chain uses TRBV5-1 with TRBJ2-7; 8 nucleotides align to TRBD2. This CDR3 has 16 amino acids. The V gene end was trimmed by 1 base and the J gene end by 3 bases; junction bases not matched to a gene: 9. The V gene's germline CDR1 is SGHRS and CDR2 YFSETQ. CDR3 sequence: CASSLSTGTSVYEQYF. The CDR3 DNA reads as TGCGCCAGCAGCTTGAGTACCGGGACTAGTGTCTACGAGCAGTACTTC.

The CDR3 DNA reads TGTGCCAGCAGCGTCTGGGGGGACAATCAGCCCCAGCATTTT. As protein: CASSVWGDNQPQHF. J is TRBJ1-5 and V is TRBV9, with D perhaps TRBD1 (5 bases). The V end lost 2 bases, the J end lost 3 bases, and 9 bases lay between the germline ends. The CDR3 contains 14 residues. Germline CDR1 reads SGDLS; CDR2 reads YYNGEE.

The V gene is TRBV27, the J gene TRBJ1-5; a weak D match, TRBD1 (5 bases). The germline V and J ends were trimmed by 5 bases and 1 base, with 6 bases remaining between them. The CDR3 spans 13 residues. Germline CDR1 and CDR2: MNHEY and SMNVEV (reference sequence). The CDR3 spells CASSRQSNQPQHF. The CDR3 DNA sequence: TGTGCCAGCAGTCGACAGAGCAATCAGCCCCAGCATTTT.

This clone showed up just a few times. The V call is TRBV19, the J call TRBJ2-2; the D gene is possibly TRBD2 (6 bases). The CDR3 contains 14 residues. V was shortened by 7 bases and J by 2 bases, with 11 bases between the two germline ends. Germline CDR1 LNHDA, CDR2 SQIVND (reference sequence). CDR3 region: CASKVGGNTGELFF. CDR3 nucleotide sequence: TGTGCCAGTAAGGTGGGGGGTAACACCGGGGAGCTGTTTTTT.

This clone was seen just once. V gene TRBV27 combines with J gene TRBJ2-7; 11 nucleotides align to TRBD2. The V segment lost 3 bases and the J segment 3 bases; nucleotides outside the gene matches: 1. This CDR3 has 14 amino acids. Germline V gives CDR1 MNHEY, CDR2 SMNVEV (reference sequence). The CDR3 DNA follows: TGTGCCAGCAGTTTTAGCGGGAGGGACTACGAGCAGTACTTC. Translated: CASSFSGRDYEQYF.

The chain couples TRBV11-1 to TRBJ2-3; 8 nucleotides line up with TRBD2. V was pared by 7 bases and J by 6 bases, with 15 bases of the junction left unmatched. The CDR3 totals 16 residues. Germline V lookup: CDR1 SGHAT, CDR2 FQDESV (reference sequence). Here the CDR3 reads CASTLGSSGTSDTQYF. CDR3 in DNA: TGTGCCAGCACTCTGGGAAGTAGCGGGACCTCCGATACGCAGTATTTT.

This clone showed up just a few times. The genes are TRBV11-3 and TRBJ2-5, with D possibly being TRBD1 (6 bases). Trimming removed 5 bases at V and 5 bases at J, with 15 bases between. The CDR3 spans 14 residues. CDR1 SGHNT and CDR2 YENEEA come from the germline V gene. CDR3 protein: CASSATGSWETQYF. In DNA, the CDR3 is TGTGCCAGCAGCGCAACAGGGTCGTGGGAGACCCAGTACTTC.

The genes are TRBV20-1 and TRBJ1-2, with D possibly being TRBD1 (5 bases). CDR3 length equals 13 residues. With 3 bases removed from V and 0 bases from J, the gap between germline ends came to 8 bases. Germline-derived CDR1 and CDR2 are DFQATT and SNEGSKA (reference sequence). CDR3 in amino acids: CSASDRTNYGYTF. CDR3 nucleotide sequence: TGCAGTGCTAGTGACAGAACTAACTATGGCTACACCTTC.

This chain links TRBV18 with TRBJ2-3; TRBD2 aligns across 14 bases. The CDR3 loop spans 17 amino acids. Germline CDR1 and CDR2: KGHSH and LQKENI. Trimming cost V 3 bases and J 5 bases; bases outside gene matches: 7. CDR3: CASSPRGLAGVLDTQYF. Written as DNA, the CDR3 is TGTGCCAGCTCACCGAGGGGACTAGCGGGAGTTTTAGATACGCAGTATTTT.

The chain links TRBV11-2 to TRBJ2-3; TRBD1 is a possible D gene (6 bases). The CDR3 extends over 14 amino acids. The germline V gene has CDR1 SGHAT and CDR2 FQNNGV. With 3 bases removed from V and 5 bases from J, the gap between germline ends came to 12 bases. CDR3 in amino acids: CASSFSTGRDTQYF. CDR3 coding DNA: TGTGCCAGCAGCTTTAGCACAGGGAGAGATACGCAGTATTTT.